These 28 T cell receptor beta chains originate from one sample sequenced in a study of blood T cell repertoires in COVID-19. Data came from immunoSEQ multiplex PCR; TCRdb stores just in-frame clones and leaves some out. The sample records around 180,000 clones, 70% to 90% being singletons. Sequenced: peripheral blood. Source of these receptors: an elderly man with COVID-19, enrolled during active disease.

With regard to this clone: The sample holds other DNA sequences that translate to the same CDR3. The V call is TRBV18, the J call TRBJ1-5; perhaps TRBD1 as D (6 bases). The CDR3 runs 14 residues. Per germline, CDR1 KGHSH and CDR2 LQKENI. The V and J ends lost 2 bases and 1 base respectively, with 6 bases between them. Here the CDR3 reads CASSPGQSNQPQHF. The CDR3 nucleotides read TGTGCCAGCTCACCAGGACAGAGCAATCAGCCCCAGCATTTT.

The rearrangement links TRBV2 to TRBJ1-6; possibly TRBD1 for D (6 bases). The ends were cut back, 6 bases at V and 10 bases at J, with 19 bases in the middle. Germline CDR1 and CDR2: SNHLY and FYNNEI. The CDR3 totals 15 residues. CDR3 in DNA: TGTGCCAGCAGGGAACAGGGCCTTGGGGGCTCACCCCTCCACTTT. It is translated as CASREQGLGGSPLHF.

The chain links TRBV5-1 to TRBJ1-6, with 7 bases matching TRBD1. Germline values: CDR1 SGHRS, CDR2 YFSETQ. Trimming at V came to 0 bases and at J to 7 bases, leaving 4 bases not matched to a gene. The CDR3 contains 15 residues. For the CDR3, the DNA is TGCGCCAGCAGCTTGGCGGGACAGAACAATTCACCCCTCCACTTT. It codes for CASSLAGQNNSPLHF.

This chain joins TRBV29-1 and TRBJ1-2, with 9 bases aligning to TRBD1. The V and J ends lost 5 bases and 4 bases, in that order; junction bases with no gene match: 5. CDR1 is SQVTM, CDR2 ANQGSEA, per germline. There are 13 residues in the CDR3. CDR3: CSVMDRGTYGYTF. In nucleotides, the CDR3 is TGCAGCGTTATGGACAGGGGAACCTATGGCTACACCTTC.

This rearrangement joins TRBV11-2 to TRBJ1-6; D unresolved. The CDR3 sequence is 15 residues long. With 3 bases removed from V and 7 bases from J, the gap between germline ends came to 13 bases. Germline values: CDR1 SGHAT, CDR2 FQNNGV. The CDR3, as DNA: TGTGCCAGCAGCTTCGCGACGGGAGCGAATTCACCCCTCCACTTT. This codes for CASSFATGANSPLHF.

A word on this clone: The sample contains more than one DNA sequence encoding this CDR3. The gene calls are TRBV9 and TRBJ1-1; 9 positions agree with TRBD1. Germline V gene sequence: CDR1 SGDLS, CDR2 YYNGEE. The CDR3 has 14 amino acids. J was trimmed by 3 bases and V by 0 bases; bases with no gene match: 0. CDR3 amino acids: CASSVGQGDTEAFF. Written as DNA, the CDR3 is TGTGCCAGCAGCGTAGGACAGGGGGACACTGAAGCTTTCTTT.

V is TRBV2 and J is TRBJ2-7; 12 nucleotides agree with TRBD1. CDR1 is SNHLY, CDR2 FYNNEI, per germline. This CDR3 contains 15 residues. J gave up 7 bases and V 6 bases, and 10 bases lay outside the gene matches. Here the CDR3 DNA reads TGTGCCAGCAGAGAGTCCGGGACAGGGGGCCGAGAGCAGTACTTC. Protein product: CASRESGTGGREQYF.

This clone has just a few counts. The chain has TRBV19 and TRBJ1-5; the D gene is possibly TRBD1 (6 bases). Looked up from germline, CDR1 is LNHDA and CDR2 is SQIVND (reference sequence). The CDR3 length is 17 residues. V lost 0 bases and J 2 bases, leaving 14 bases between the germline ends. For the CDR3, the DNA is TGTGCCAGTAGTATAGATTTCGGGGGGCGAGGCAATCAGCCCCAGCATTTT. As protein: CASSIDFGGRGNQPQHF.

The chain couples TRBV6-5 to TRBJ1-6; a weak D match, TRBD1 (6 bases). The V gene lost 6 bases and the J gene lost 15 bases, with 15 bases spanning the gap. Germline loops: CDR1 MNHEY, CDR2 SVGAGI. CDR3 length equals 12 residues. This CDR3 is CASRMTGISLHF. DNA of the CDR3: TGTGCCAGCAGGATGACAGGTATAAGCCTCCACTTT.

This CDR3 is CASSLISGLLSSGNTIYF. In DNA form, the CDR3 reads TGTGCCAGCAGTTTGATCTCGGGACTTCTGAGCTCTGGAAACACCATATATTTT. This chain uses TRBV28 with TRBJ1-3; tentative D call: TRBD1 (5 bases). This CDR3 spans 18 amino acids. V was clipped by 3 bases and J by 0 bases, with 18 bases between them. Germline V lookup: CDR1 MDHEN, CDR2 SYDVKM.

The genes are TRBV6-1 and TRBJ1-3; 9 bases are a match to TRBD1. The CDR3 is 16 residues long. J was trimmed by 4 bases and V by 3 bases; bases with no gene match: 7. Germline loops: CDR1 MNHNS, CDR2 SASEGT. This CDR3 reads CASSDPTGGRGNTIYF. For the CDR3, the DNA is TGTGCCAGCAGTGACCCGACAGGGGGGAGAGGAAACACCATATATTTT.

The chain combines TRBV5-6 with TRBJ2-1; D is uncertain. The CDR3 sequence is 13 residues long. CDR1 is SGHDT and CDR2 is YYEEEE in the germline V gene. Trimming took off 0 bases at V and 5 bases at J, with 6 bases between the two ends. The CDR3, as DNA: TGTGCCAGCAGCTTGGATAATAACAATGAGCAGTTCTTC. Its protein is CASSLDNNNEQFF. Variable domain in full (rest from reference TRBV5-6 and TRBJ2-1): DAGVTQSPTHLIKTRGQQVTLRCSPKSGHDTVSWYQQALGQGPQFIFQYYEEEERQRGNFPDRFSGHQFPNYSSELNVNALLLGDSALYLCASSLDNNNEQFFGPGTRLTVL.

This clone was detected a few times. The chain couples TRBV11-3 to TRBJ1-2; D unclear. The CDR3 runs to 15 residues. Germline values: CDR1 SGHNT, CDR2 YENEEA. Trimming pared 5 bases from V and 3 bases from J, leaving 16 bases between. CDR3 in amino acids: CASSPVRCRDYGYTF. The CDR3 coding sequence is TGTGCCAGCAGCCCAGTTAGGTGTCGGGACTATGGCTACACCTTC.

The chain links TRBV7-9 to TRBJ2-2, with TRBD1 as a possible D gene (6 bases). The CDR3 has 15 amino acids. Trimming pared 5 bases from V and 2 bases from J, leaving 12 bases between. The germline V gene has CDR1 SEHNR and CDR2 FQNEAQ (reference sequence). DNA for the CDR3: TGTGCCAGCAGCCGACAGGTTACCAACACCGGGGAGCTGTTTTTT. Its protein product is CASSRQVTNTGELFF. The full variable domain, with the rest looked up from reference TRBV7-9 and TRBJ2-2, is DTGVSQNPRHKITKRGQNVTFRCDPISEHNRLYWYRQTLGQGPEFLTYFQNEAQLEKSRLLSDRFSAERPKGSFSTLEIQRTEQGDSAMYLCASSRQVTNTGELFFGEGSRLTVL.

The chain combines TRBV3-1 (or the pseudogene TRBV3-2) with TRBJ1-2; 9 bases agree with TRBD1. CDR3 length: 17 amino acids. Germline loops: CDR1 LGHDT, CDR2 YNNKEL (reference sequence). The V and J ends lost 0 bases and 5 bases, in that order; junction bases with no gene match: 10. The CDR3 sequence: CASSQDPQTGGVYGYTF. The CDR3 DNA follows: TGTGCCAGCAGCCAAGATCCTCAAACAGGGGGCGTTTATGGCTACACCTTC.

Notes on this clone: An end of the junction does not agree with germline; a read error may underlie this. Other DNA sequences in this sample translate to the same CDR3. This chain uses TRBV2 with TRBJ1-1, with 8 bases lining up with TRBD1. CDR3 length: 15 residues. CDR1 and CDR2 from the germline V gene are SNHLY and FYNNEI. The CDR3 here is CASSENRGWTTEAFF. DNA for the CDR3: TGTGCCAGCAGTGAAAACAGGGGGTGGACCACTGAAGCTTTCTTC.

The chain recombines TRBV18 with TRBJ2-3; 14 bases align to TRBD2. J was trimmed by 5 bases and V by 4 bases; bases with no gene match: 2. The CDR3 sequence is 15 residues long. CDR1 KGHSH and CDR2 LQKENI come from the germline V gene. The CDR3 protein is CASSRLAGGRDTQYF. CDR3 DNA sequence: TGTGCCAGCTCACGACTAGCGGGGGGGCGAGATACGCAGTATTTT. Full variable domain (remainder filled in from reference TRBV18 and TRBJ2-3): NAGVMQNPRHLVRRRGQEARLRCSPMKGHSHVYWYRQLPEEGLKFMVYLQKENIIDESGMPKERFSAEFPKEGPSILRIQQVVRGDSAAYFCASSRLAGGRDTQYFGPGTRLTVL.

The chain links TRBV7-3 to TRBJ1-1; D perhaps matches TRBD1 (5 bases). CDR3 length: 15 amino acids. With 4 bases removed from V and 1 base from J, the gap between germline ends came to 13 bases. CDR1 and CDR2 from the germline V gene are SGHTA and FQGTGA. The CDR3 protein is CASSSPGAQNTEAFF. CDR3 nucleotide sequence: TGTGCCAGCAGCTCTCCTGGGGCCCAGAACACTGAAGCTTTCTTT.

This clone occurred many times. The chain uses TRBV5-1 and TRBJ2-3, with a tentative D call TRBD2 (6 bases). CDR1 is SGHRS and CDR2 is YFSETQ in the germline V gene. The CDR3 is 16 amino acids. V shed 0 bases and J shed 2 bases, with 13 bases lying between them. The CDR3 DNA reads TGCGCCAGCAGCTTGGAGGTGGGACTCACCACAGATACGCAGTATTTT. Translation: CASSLEVGLTTDTQYF.

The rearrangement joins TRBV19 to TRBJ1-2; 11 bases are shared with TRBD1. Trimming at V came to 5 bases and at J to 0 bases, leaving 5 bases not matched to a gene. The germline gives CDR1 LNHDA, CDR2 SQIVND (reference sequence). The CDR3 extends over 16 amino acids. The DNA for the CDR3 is TGTGCCAGTAGTTACCCGGGACAGGGGGCTAACTATGGCTACACCTTC. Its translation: CASSYPGQGANYGYTF.

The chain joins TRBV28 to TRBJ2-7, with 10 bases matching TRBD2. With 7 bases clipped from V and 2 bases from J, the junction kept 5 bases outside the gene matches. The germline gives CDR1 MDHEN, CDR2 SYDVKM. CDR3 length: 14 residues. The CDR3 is CASNSGGAPYEQYF. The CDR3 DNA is TGTGCCAGCAACAGCGGGGGGGCCCCCTACGAGCAGTACTTC.

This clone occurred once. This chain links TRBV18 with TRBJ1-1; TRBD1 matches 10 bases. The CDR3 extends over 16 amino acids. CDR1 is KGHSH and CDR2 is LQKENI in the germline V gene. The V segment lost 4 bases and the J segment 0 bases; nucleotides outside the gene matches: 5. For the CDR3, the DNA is TGTGCCAGCTCACTGTTGGGACAGGGGATGAACACTGAAGCTTTCTTT. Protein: CASSLLGQGMNTEAFF.

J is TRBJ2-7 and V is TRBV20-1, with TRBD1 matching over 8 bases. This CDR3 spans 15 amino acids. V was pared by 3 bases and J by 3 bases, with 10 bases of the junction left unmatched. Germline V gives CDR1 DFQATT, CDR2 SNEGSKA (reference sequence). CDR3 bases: TGCAGTGCTAGTCTCTCAAGGACAGGGTTCTACGAGCAGTACTTC. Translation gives CSASLSRTGFYEQYF.

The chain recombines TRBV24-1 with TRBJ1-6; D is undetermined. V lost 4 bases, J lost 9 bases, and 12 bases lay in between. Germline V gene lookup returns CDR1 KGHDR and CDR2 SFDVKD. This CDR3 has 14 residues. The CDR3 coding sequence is TGTGCCACCAGTGACCCCTGGGGAGCTTCACCCCTCCACTTT. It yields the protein CATSDPWGASPLHF.

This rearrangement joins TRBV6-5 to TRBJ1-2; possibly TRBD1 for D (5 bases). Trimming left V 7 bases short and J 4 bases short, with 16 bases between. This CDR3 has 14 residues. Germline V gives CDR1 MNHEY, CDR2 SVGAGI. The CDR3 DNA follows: TGTGCCAGCACCGACCAGGGCGGGATCTATGGCTACACCTTC. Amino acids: CASTDQGGIYGYTF.

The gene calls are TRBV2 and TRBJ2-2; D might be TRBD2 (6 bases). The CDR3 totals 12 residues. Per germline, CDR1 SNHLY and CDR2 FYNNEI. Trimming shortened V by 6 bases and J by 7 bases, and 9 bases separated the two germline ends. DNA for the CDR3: TGTGCCAGCAGAGGGGAGGACGGGGAGCTGTTTTTT. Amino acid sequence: CASRGEDGELFF. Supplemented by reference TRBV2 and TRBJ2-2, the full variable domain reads EPEVTQTPSHQVTQMGQEVILRCVPISNHLYFYWYRQILGQKVEFLVSFYNNEISEKSEIFDDQFSVERPDGSNFTLKIRSTKLEDSAMYFCASRGEDGELFFGEGSRLTVL.

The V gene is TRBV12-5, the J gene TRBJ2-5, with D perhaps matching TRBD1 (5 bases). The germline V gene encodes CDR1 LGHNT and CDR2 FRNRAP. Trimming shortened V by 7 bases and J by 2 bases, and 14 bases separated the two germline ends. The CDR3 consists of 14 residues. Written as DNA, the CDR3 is TGTGCTAGTGTCCCAGGGCCTAGACAAGAGACCCAGTACTTC. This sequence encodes CASVPGPRQETQYF.

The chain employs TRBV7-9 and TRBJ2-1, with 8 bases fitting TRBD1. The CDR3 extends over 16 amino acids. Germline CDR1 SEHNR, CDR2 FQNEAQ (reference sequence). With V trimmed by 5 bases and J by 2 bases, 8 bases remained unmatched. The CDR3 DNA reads TGTGCCAGCAGCCCTACCGACAGGGGCACCTACAATGAGCAGTTCTTC. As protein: CASSPTDRGTYNEQFF.